The 23 T cell receptor beta chains listed next were all sequenced from one sample in a study of radiation and T cells in renal cell carcinoma (TCRdb year 2020). What the time point label conveys for this sample: tumor resected at nephrectomy. The treatment or condition label for this specimen denotes: 15 Gy SBRT to primary tumor, nephrectomy 4 weeks later. The library came from the immunoSEQ multiplex PCR assay. Not all clones reach the TCRdb copy of this immuneACCESS table, which keeps in-frame sequences only. Checked studies attribute under half of the gap to unresolved V genes and leave the rest unexplained. The sample table shows roughly 4,000 clones, and 62% are seen once. The ten largest make up less than 55% of the sample. The sequences come from tumor tissue, collected from a patient whose treatment included radiotherapy and nephrectomy. These receptors all stem from an older woman with renal cell carcinoma.

This chain links TRBV6-1 with TRBJ1-1; no clear D. The CDR3 has 15 amino acids. V gave up 7 bases and J gave up 0 bases, with 15 bases separating them. Germline CDR1 and CDR2: MNHNS and SASEGT. CDR3 bases: TGTGCCAGCAATTCCCATTGGACGGTGAACACTGAAGCTTTCTTT. Protein sequence: CASNSHWTVNTEAFF.

In its sample, this clone ranks as medium-sized. The chain is built from TRBV18 and TRBJ1-1; D not certain. CDR1 and CDR2 (germline): KGHSH, LQKENI. V was shortened by 2 bases and J by 0 bases, with 1 base between the two germline ends. The CDR3 has 12 residues. The CDR3 region is CASSPMNTEAFF. The CDR3, as DNA: TGTGCCAGCTCACCAATGAACACTGAAGCTTTCTTT. The full variable domain, its missing parts supplied by reference TRBV18 and TRBJ1-1, is NAGVMQNPRHLVRRRGQEARLRCSPMKGHSHVYWYRQLPEEGLKFMVYLQKENIIDESGMPKERFSAEFPKEGPSILRIQQVVRGDSAAYFCASSPMNTEAFFGQGTRLTVV.

This clone was counted a single time. V is TRBV15 and J is TRBJ1-5; D remains ambiguous. Trimming pared 0 bases from V and 5 bases from J, leaving 11 bases between. This CDR3 region has 15 residues. Per germline, CDR1 LNHNV and CDR2 YYDKDF (reference sequence). The CDR3 region has the DNA TGTGCCACCAGCAGAGATCAAGGGTGGGATCAGCCCCAGCATTTT. Encoded protein: CATSRDQGWDQPQHF.

The chain uses TRBV28 and TRBJ2-5, with D tentatively TRBD1 (5 bases). V gave up 4 bases and J gave up 2 bases, with 14 bases separating them. Per the germline V gene, CDR1 is MDHEN and CDR2 is SYDVKM. This CDR3 comprises 15 residues. The CDR3 DNA is TGTGCCAGCAGTTCCCCCCAAGGGGCTCAAGAGACCCAGTACTTC. This sequence encodes CASSSPQGAQETQYF.

The V and J genes are TRBV28 and TRBJ1-1; D is undetermined. This CDR3 comprises 13 residues. Germline values: CDR1 MDHEN, CDR2 SYDVKM. V dropped 3 bases and J dropped 3 bases, with 8 bases sitting between them. CDR3 in amino acids: CASSFAGYTEAFF. CDR3 in DNA: TGTGCCAGCAGTTTTGCTGGTTACACTGAAGCTTTCTTT.

This clone was recorded a few times. This sequence joins TRBV7-9 and TRBJ2-1; no firm D call. The CDR3 is made up of 15 amino acids. Deletions cut 8 bases from V and 0 bases from J, with 14 bases between. The germline gives CDR1 SEHNR, CDR2 FQNEAQ (reference sequence). For the CDR3, the DNA is TGTGCCAGCCCTCCCGAAAGTTCCTCCTACAATGAGCAGTTCTTC. This gives the protein CASPPESSSYNEQFF.

The chain recombines TRBV7-8 with TRBJ1-1, with 7 positions matching TRBD1. This CDR3 is built from 14 residues. Germline CDR1 is SGHVS and CDR2 is FQNEAQ. V gave up 5 bases and J gave up 1 base; unmatched junction bases: 4. CDR3 sequence reads: CASSPTGRNTEAFF. The DNA of the CDR3 is TGTGCCAGCAGCCCGACAGGGCGGAACACTGAAGCTTTCTTT.

The table lists this clone with a few counts. This chain links TRBV7-9 with TRBJ1-6; unclear D gene. The CDR3 consists of 14 residues. Germline values: CDR1 SEHNR, CDR2 FQNEAQ (reference sequence). Trimming stripped 3 bases from V and 6 bases from J, with 9 bases between. In DNA, the CDR3 is TGTGCCAGCAGCTTCGTGGGCCCTAATTCACCCCTCCACTTT. This encodes CASSFVGPNSPLHF.

V usage is TRBV4-2 and J usage is TRBJ2-3; perhaps TRBD1 as D (5 bases). From germline, CDR1 is LGHNA and CDR2 YNFKEQ. The CDR3 contains 16 residues. Trimming pared 1 base from V and 3 bases from J, leaving 14 bases between. CDR3 amino acids: CASSQALRARTDTQYF. The DNA for the CDR3 is TGTGCCAGCAGCCAAGCGCTCAGGGCACGGACAGATACGCAGTATTTT.

This chain links TRBV6-1 with TRBJ2-7; D ambiguous. From germline, CDR1 is MNHNS and CDR2 SASEGT. V dropped 0 bases and J dropped 8 bases, with 14 bases sitting between them. This CDR3 is built from 14 residues. CDR3 DNA sequence: TGTGCCAGCAGTGAAGCCGTCCTACCCGTAAAGCAGTACTTC. Amino acids: CASSEAVLPVKQYF.

The V call is TRBV30, the J call TRBJ1-1, with D possibly TRBD1 on 5 matching bases. CDR1 is GTSNPN and CDR2 is SVGIG in the germline V gene (reference sequence). This CDR3 is built from 14 residues. Trimming took off 5 bases at V and 0 bases at J, with 13 bases between the two ends. The CDR3 DNA sequence: TGTGCCTGGGCCTTCGACAGCCTGAACACTGAAGCTTTCTTT. Amino acids: CAWAFDSLNTEAFF.

This chain connects TRBV6-5 to TRBJ2-1; TRBD2 matches 7 bases. Germline V gene sequence: CDR1 MNHEY, CDR2 SVGAGI. Trimming cost V 4 bases and J 7 bases; bases outside gene matches: 7. The CDR3 sequence is 14 residues long. The DNA for the CDR3 is TGTGCCAGCAGTTTAGGGGTGGGAGGGAATGAGCAGTTCTTC. Protein product: CASSLGVGGNEQFF.

Sample share makes this clone medium-sized. V gene TRBV9 combines with J gene TRBJ2-7; D unresolved. The CDR3 loop spans 13 amino acids. Trimming pared 0 bases from V and 3 bases from J, leaving 7 bases between. Germline CDR1 is SGDLS and CDR2 is YYNGEE. CDR3 in amino acids: CASSVGPNYEQYF. CDR3 in DNA: TGTGCCAGCAGCGTAGGACCGAACTACGAGCAGTACTTC.

This clone was seen only a few times. The V gene is TRBV28, the J gene TRBJ2-6; 11 positions agree with TRBD1. The V and J ends lost 3 bases and 0 bases, in that order; junction bases with no gene match: 13. This CDR3 contains 21 residues. Germline loops: CDR1 MDHEN, CDR2 SYDVKM. CDR3 bases: TGTGCCAGCAGTTTTTACACCGGGACAGGGGGGTCTCTCTCTGGGGCCAACGTCCTGACTTTC. Translating gives CASSFYTGTGGSLSGANVLTF.

The sample holds one count of this clone. This chain links TRBV27 with TRBJ1-6; the match to TRBD1 covers 7 bases. Germline assignment: CDR1 MNHEY and CDR2 SMNVEV (reference sequence). The CDR3 is 15 residues long. Trimming took 6 bases from V and 7 from J; bases not matched to a gene: 9. CDR3 in amino acids: CASRSTGSENSPLHF. As DNA, the CDR3 is TGTGCCAGCAGATCGACAGGGTCGGAGAATTCACCCCTCCACTTT.

This sequence joins TRBV4-1 and TRBJ1-5; D ambiguous. The CDR3 is 15 amino acids. Germline loops: CDR1 MGHRA, CDR2 YSYEKL. V shed 0 bases and J shed 9 bases, with 15 bases lying between them. The CDR3 DNA reads TGCGCCAGCAGCCAAGAACTTCTCCCCTCCCGGCCCCAGCATTTT. Translation gives CASSQELLPSRPQHF.

CDR3 sequence reads: CASSAEGWETQYF. The CDR3 DNA follows: TGTGCCAGCAGCGCAGAGGGCTGGGAGACCCAGTACTTC. The V call is TRBV9, the J call TRBJ2-5, with D possibly matching TRBD2 (5 bases). Germline V gene lookup returns CDR1 SGDLS and CDR2 YYNGEE. V lost 3 bases and J 5 bases, leaving 11 bases between the germline ends. The CDR3 is 13 amino acids. Full variable domain (remainder filled in from reference TRBV9 and TRBJ2-5): DSGVTQTPKHLITATGQRVTLRCSPRSGDLSVYWYQQSLDQGLQFLIQYYNGEERAKGNILERFSAQQFPDLHSELNLSSLELGDSALYFCASSAEGWETQYFGPGTRLLVL.

The chain is built from TRBV7-2 and TRBJ1-3; D unclear. The ends were cut back, 1 base at V and 0 bases at J, with 7 bases in the middle. Per germline, CDR1 SGHTA and CDR2 FQGNSA. The CDR3 has 15 amino acids. The CDR3 DNA is TGTGCCAGCAGCTTAGGGTATGGCTCTGGAAACACCATATATTTT. Translating it yields CASSLGYGSGNTIYF.

The CDR3 nucleotides are TGTGCCAGTAGTGCGGACAGGGTGAATGAAAAACTGTTTTTT. Residues: CASSADRVNEKLFF. V and J are TRBV19 and TRBJ1-4; 8 bases agree with TRBD1. Per the germline V gene, CDR1 is LNHDA and CDR2 is SQIVND (reference sequence). The CDR3 runs to 14 residues. V trimming: 5 bases; J trimming: 5 bases; junction bases outside the gene matches: 4. The entire variable domain, with the rest obtained from reference TRBV19 and TRBJ1-4, is as follows: DGGITQSPKYLFRKEGQNVTLSCEQNLNHDAMYWYRQDPGQGLRLIYYSQIVNDFQKGDIAEGYSVSREKKESFPLTVTSAQKNPTAFYLCASSADRVNEKLFFGSGTQLSVL.

This sequence joins TRBV7-3 and TRBJ2-3; no firm D call. CDR3 length: 14 amino acids. The V end was cut by 5 bases, the J end by 1 base, with 10 bases between. The germline V gene encodes CDR1 SGHTA and CDR2 FQGTGA. CDR3 in DNA: TGTGCCAGCAGCCCCGATCGGGGCACAGATACGCAGTATTTT. Protein: CASSPDRGTDTQYF.

The chain carries TRBV6-1 and TRBJ2-7; D remains ambiguous. Germline assignment: CDR1 MNHNS and CDR2 SASEGT. V lost 0 bases, J lost 3 bases, and 12 bases lay in between. The CDR3 loop spans 15 amino acids. CDR3 nucleotide sequence: TGTGCCAGCAGTGAAGCGTATAGCTACCTCTACGAGCAGTACTTC. It translates to CASSEAYSYLYEQYF.

The rearrangement joins TRBV13 to TRBJ2-7; 8 bases match TRBD1. V lost 5 bases to trimming and J lost 0 bases; unmatched junction nucleotides: 9. This CDR3 is built from 16 residues. Per the germline V gene, CDR1 is PRHDT and CDR2 is FYEKMQ (reference sequence). The CDR3 coding sequence is TGTGCCAGCAGCCAAGGACAGGGCGTTCGCTCCTACGAGCAGTACTTC. Translating gives CASSQGQGVRSYEQYF.

The rearrangement uses TRBV28 and TRBJ1-3; possible D gene TRBD1, 5 bases. Trimming left V 6 bases short and J 0 bases short, with 12 bases between. The CDR3 consists of 15 residues. In germline, CDR1 is MDHEN, CDR2 SYDVKM. CDR3 loop: CASSTGRDSGNTIYF. CDR3 sequence (DNA): TGTGCCAGCAGCACGGGACGAGACTCTGGAAACACCATATATTTT.